This T cell receptor beta chain was found in a study of coeliac disease (dated by TCRdb to between 2022 and 2023). About the full investigation: Each coeliac patient was placed into one of three groups: newly diagnosed active disease, refractory coeliac disease type I, or disease controlled by a gluten-free diet. High-resolution HLA typing was unavailable, so biased TRBV7-2 usage was queried as a proof of principle. The study applied next-generation sequencing of rearranged TRB and TRG CDR3 regions to small intestinal lymphocyte fractions from coeliac and non-coeliac patients. The aim was to characterise TR repertoires of small intestinal T cells in active, refractory type I and gluten-free-diet-treated coeliac disease. A total of some 30 patients were included in the full study, of whom about 22 had serologically confirmed coeliac disease and 8 were controls with non-small intestinal disorders. Samples from 30 or so subjects were successfully TRB sequenced, and these included approximately 25 paired samples of bulk unsorted intraepithelial and lamina propria cells.

CDR3 length: 11 amino acids, cysteine to phenylalanine. CDR3 DNA is the only sequence kept; it has 33 bases, read in frame from the first base. CDR1 and CDR2 are read off the germline V gene as MNHNS and SASEGT. V is reduced by 7 bases and J by 6 bases, leaving a spacing of 7 bases between them. Study-level results and caveats: TRB repertoires were largely private; most amino acid sequences were unique to one sample, and V-gene usage did not differ significantly by disease group. Cross-contamination between compartments was possible, because separating intraepithelial cells from lamina propria cells did not produce high-purity fractions. The approach was considered by the authors to be unsuitable for unbiased detection of gliadin-specific T cells, as gliadin-specific T cells are scarce and rarely shared between patients. Active coeliac intraepithelial and lamina propria samples had lower TRB and TRG repertoire clonality than controls, suggesting that diverse T cells were recruited.

This clone was detected only a few times. Its target antigen remains unknown. No per-base quality is available; no much larger clone lies one base away. Libraries were made using the immunoSEQ multiplex PCR assay. The TR loci were subjected to amplification by multiplexed PCR, for which V gene segments served as targets of the forward primers and J gene segments as targets of the reverse primers. Amplified CDR3 regions were sequenced on the Illumina HiSeq System. The paper's data handling went like this. To strip out PCR and sequencing errors and collapse the data into unique sequences, a nearest-neighbour algorithm merged closely related reads. Repertoires were summarised in terms of clonality and T cell density, with T cell density defined as TR molecules per amount of genomic DNA input. CDR3 amino acid sequences present in at least 80% of unsorted samples were defined as public TRs, and these public TRs were then tested for differential abundance between coeliac and control samples. Disease-group differences in clonality and density were tested with Kruskal-Wallis tests followed by Dunn post-tests. The source is immuneACCESS, and TCRdb retained only in-frame sequences with V and J called. Part of the clones is not carried over; for the studies checked, unresolved V genes explain less than half of this, and the remainder is unexplained. The V and J calls and clone size are taken from that table; D and trimming were inferred from the DNA. Recorded for this sample are approximately 5,400 clones; roughly 54% of them occurred a single time. Of the sample, about 6.5% falls within the top ten clones.

Aliquots of 500,000 cells were frozen in DMSO/FBS in liquid nitrogen, and a single aliquot per fraction was used for sequencing. Every one of the 30 study patients had an endoscopy and a small intestinal biopsy. To release intraepithelial cells, biopsies were stirred for one hour at 37 degrees C in RPMI with EGTA, MgCl2 and 1% FBS. Genomic DNA was extracted from frozen unsorted cell fractions with the Qiagen DNeasy blood extraction kit. The chain employs TRBV6-1 and TRBJ2-1; the D gene assignment is ambiguous. This clonotype originated in a woman in her twenties or thirties with active celiac disease. The material sequenced was intraepithelial lymphocytes from the gut. The cell subset or site label of this sample denotes: intraepithelial cell (IEC) fraction of small intestinal biopsy. The CDR3 here reads CASTSINEQFF. The bases are TGTGCCAGCACCAGTATCAATGAGCAGTTCTTC.